The 22 T cell receptor beta chains presented below share a single source sample, sequenced in a study of blood T cell repertoires in COVID-19. Sequenced by immunoSEQ multiplex PCR; TCRdb stores in-frame clones only, minus some. The sample yields about 80,000 clones, 82% seen once. The sample taken for sequencing was peripheral blood. The source is an elderly man with acute or convalescent COVID-19.

The genes are TRBV7-9 and TRBJ2-5, with TRBD1 matching 9 bases. V lost 0 bases to trimming and J lost 3 bases; unmatched junction nucleotides: 11. The germline gives CDR1 SEHNR, CDR2 FQNEAQ (reference sequence). The CDR3 consists of 18 residues. DNA of the CDR3: TGTGCCAGCAGCTTAGCGAAAAGGGACAGGGATAGGGAAGAGACCCAGTACTTC. As protein: CASSLAKRDRDREETQYF.

This clone was seen a handful of times. The gene calls are TRBV11-1 and TRBJ1-2; weak D call: TRBD1 (6 bases). CDR3 size: 12 residues. From germline, CDR1 is SGHAT and CDR2 FQDESV (reference sequence). V was cut by 5 bases and J by 8 bases, with 12 bases left in between. CDR3 DNA: TGTGCCAGCAGCCTTTCAGGGGTCGGCTACACCTTC. It translates to CASSLSGVGYTF. Filled out from reference TRBV11-1 and TRBJ1-2, the complete variable domain reads EAEVAQSPRYKITEKSQAVAFWCDPISGHATLYWYRQILGQGPELLVQFQDESVVDDSQLPKDRFSAERLKGVDSTLKIQPAELGDSAMYLCASSLSGVGYTFGSGTRLTVV.

This chain links TRBV29-1 with TRBJ2-7; 11 bases match TRBD1. The CDR3 covers 11 residues. The V gene end was trimmed by 7 bases and the J gene end by 5 bases; junction bases not matched to a gene: 1. Germline assignment: CDR1 SQVTM and CDR2 ANQGSEA. The CDR3 coding sequence is TGCAGCGGGGGACAGGGGGACGAGCAGTACTTC. This sequence encodes CSGGQGDEQYF.

This chain links TRBV6-2 or TRBV6-3 with TRBJ2-5, with 10 positions matching TRBD1. This CDR3 comprises 16 residues. The V gene's germline CDR1 is MNHEY and CDR2 SVGEGT. V shed 2 bases, J shed 4 bases, and the junction held 7 bases outside the gene matches. The CDR3 is CASSYPGQGVRETQYF. CDR3 DNA: TGTGCCAGCAGTTACCCCGGACAGGGGGTCCGAGAGACCCAGTACTTC.

V gene TRBV5-1 combines with J gene TRBJ1-1; possible D gene TRBD1, 5 bases. The CDR3 loop spans 15 amino acids. The V and J ends lost 4 bases and 1 base respectively, with 14 bases between them. CDR1 and CDR2 from the germline V gene are SGHRS and YFSETQ. The CDR3 loop reads CASSQIETANTEAFF. CDR3 coding DNA: TGCGCCAGCAGCCAGATCGAGACAGCGAACACTGAAGCTTTCTTT.

This clone was counted a single time. V is TRBV5-3 and J is TRBJ2-1, with 7 bases fitting TRBD1. TRBV5-3 carries the ORF label, with uncertain function. V lost 0 bases to trimming and J lost 7 bases; unmatched junction nucleotides: 10. The CDR3 spans 16 residues. CDR3 sequence reads: CARSLEDRINSNEQFF. Here the CDR3 DNA reads TGTGCCAGAAGCTTGGAGGACAGGATTAACTCGAATGAGCAGTTCTTC.

V and J are TRBV5-1 and TRBJ1-2, with 12 bases fitting TRBD1. With 4 bases clipped from V and 8 bases from J, the junction kept 12 bases outside the gene matches. The CDR3 loop spans 16 amino acids. Germline assignment: CDR1 SGHRS and CDR2 YFSETQ. The CDR3 DNA reads as TGCGCCAGCAGCAGAACCGGGACAGGGGGCGAGTTGGGCTACACCTTC. It codes for CASSRTGTGGELGYTF.

The gene calls are TRBV7-9 and TRBJ1-5, with TRBD1 identical over 7 bases. The germline V gene has CDR1 SEHNR and CDR2 FQNEAQ (reference sequence). The V gene end was trimmed by 6 bases and the J gene end by 4 bases; junction bases not matched to a gene: 3. This CDR3 has 13 amino acids. The CDR3 DNA reads as TGTGCCAGCAGTGACAGGGTGAATCAGCCCCAGCATTTT. It is translated as CASSDRVNQPQHF. Full variable domain (outside the CDR3, taken from reference TRBV7-9 and TRBJ1-5): DTGVSQNPRHKITKRGQNVTFRCDPISEHNRLYWYRQTLGQGPEFLTYFQNEAQLEKSRLLSDRFSAERPKGSFSTLEIQRTEQGDSAMYLCASSDRVNQPQHFGDGTRLSIL.

The rearrangement uses TRBV5-8 and TRBJ2-7; 14 bases line up with TRBD2. Germline V gives CDR1 SGHTS, CDR2 YDEGEE. V gave up 2 bases and J gave up 2 bases; unmatched junction bases: 3. This CDR3 has 16 amino acids. The CDR3 reads CASSFKTSGGAYEQYF. The CDR3 region has the DNA TGTGCCAGCAGCTTCAAGACTAGCGGGGGGGCCTACGAGCAGTACTTC.

This sequence joins TRBV2 and TRBJ2-1; TRBD2 agrees at 10 bases. This CDR3 has 18 residues. Losses at the gene ends were 0 bases for V and 5 bases for J; bases not matched to a gene: 10. The germline V gene has CDR1 SNHLY and CDR2 FYNNEI. The CDR3 DNA sequence: TGTGCCAGCAGTGAAGCAGGGGTGGGGCTAGCGGGGGACAATGAGCAGTTCTTC. It specifies CASSEAGVGLAGDNEQFF.

V and J are TRBV18 and TRBJ2-3, with D unresolved. The ends were cut back, 5 bases at V and 3 bases at J, with 6 bases in the middle. In germline, CDR1 is KGHSH, CDR2 LQKENI. This CDR3 is built from 12 residues. The CDR3 sequence is CASSTKTDTQYF. CDR3 nucleotide sequence: TGTGCCAGCTCAACAAAGACAGATACGCAGTATTTT.

V is TRBV6-1 and J is TRBJ2-1, with 9 bases that match TRBD2. Germline V gene lookup returns CDR1 MNHNS and CDR2 SASEGT. V was pared by 0 bases and J by 5 bases, with 5 bases of the junction left unmatched. The CDR3 runs to 16 residues. CDR3 protein: CASSEAGRGGDNEQFF. CDR3 bases: TGTGCCAGCAGTGAAGCGGGGCGGGGGGGAGACAATGAGCAGTTCTTC.

The V call is TRBV7-8, the J call TRBJ1-5; 9 bases line up with TRBD1. Germline values: CDR1 SGHVS, CDR2 FQNEAQ. CDR3 length equals 19 residues. Trimming took 4 bases from V and 8 from J; bases not matched to a gene: 21. The chain's CDR3 is CASSSFVGTGYDGIKPQHF. CDR3 DNA: TGTGCCAGCAGCTCGTTCGTCGGGACAGGGTATGATGGGATAAAGCCCCAGCATTTT.

The chain employs TRBV5-8 and TRBJ2-7; D is possibly TRBD2 (7 bases). Trimming removed 4 bases from V and 4 bases from J, with 21 bases in between. The CDR3 runs 16 residues. Per germline, CDR1 SGHTS and CDR2 YDEGEE. The CDR3 spells CASSQAGGPGSYEQYF. The CDR3 coding sequence is TGTGCCAGCAGCCAAGCCGGGGGGCCCGGTAGTTACGAGCAGTACTTC.

V usage is TRBV18 and J usage is TRBJ1-2; 7 positions match TRBD1. Germline CDR1 KGHSH, CDR2 LQKENI. This CDR3 contains 19 residues. V was clipped by 2 bases and J by 6 bases; unmatched bases: 21. CDR3 region: CASSPDRLVTGLGTDGYTF. CDR3 in DNA: TGTGCCAGCTCACCAGACCGTCTCGTGACAGGGTTAGGTACGGATGGCTACACCTTC. Supplemented by reference TRBV18 and TRBJ1-2, the full variable domain reads NAGVMQNPRHLVRRRGQEARLRCSPMKGHSHVYWYRQLPEEGLKFMVYLQKENIIDESGMPKERFSAEFPKEGPSILRIQQVVRGDSAAYFCASSPDRLVTGLGTDGYTFGSGTRLTVV.

J is TRBJ1-5 and V is TRBV19, with 7 bases identical to TRBD1. Looked up from germline, CDR1 is LNHDA and CDR2 is SQIVND (reference sequence). The V gene end was trimmed by 1 base and the J gene end by 3 bases; junction bases not matched to a gene: 15. The CDR3 sequence is 19 residues long. The CDR3 reads CASSIARAGGSFINQPQHF. As DNA, the CDR3 is TGTGCCAGTAGTATAGCTCGGGCAGGGGGATCGTTCATCAATCAGCCCCAGCATTTT.

The chain carries TRBV10-3 and TRBJ1-2, with a weak D call TRBD1 (5 bases). Germline CDR1 and CDR2: ENHRY and SYGVKD. V lost 3 bases to trimming and J lost 5 bases, with 16 bases between them. The CDR3 covers 15 residues. The CDR3 protein is CAISEGLGGVYGYTF. CDR3 DNA sequence: TGTGCCATCAGTGAAGGTCTCGGGGGGGTTTATGGCTACACCTTC.

The chain couples TRBV6-5 to TRBJ2-7, with a weak D call TRBD1 (6 bases). There are 15 residues in the CDR3. Deletions cut 4 bases from V and 5 bases from J, with 18 bases between. Germline values: CDR1 MNHEY, CDR2 SVGAGI. As DNA, the CDR3 is TGTGCCAGCAGTTTTCTCACCTCACAGGGAGACGAGCAGTACTTC. Protein product: CASSFLTSQGDEQYF.

J is TRBJ1-4 and V is TRBV6-5; a weak D match, TRBD1 (6 bases). In germline, CDR1 is MNHEY, CDR2 SVGAGI. Trimming took 6 bases from V and 6 from J, leaving 14 bases between them. This CDR3 spans 14 amino acids. The CDR3 bases are TGTGCCAGCAGGCGGGGGGCGTTTGATGAAAAACTGTTTTTT. Translated: CASRRGAFDEKLFF.

This chain connects TRBV11-2 to TRBJ2-3, with D perhaps TRBD1 (6 bases). The germline V gene has CDR1 SGHAT and CDR2 FQNNGV. The CDR3 loop spans 17 amino acids. V shed 4 bases and J shed 2 bases, with 19 bases lying between them. The CDR3 nucleotides read TGTGCCAGCAGCTCGCGGACAGCGATGTCCTTCACAGATACGCAGTATTTT. Amino acid sequence: CASSSRTAMSFTDTQYF.

The CDR3 nucleotides are TGTGCCAGCATCCTGGGACTAGTGAGTGAAGAGACCCAGTACTTC. Its protein is CASILGLVSEETQYF. V is TRBV6-5 and J is TRBJ2-5, with 8 bases matching TRBD2. The V and J ends lost 7 bases and 3 bases, in that order; junction bases with no gene match: 10. Germline CDR1 is MNHEY and CDR2 is SVGAGI. The CDR3 runs 15 residues.

This clone was counted only a few times. The chain has TRBV10-3 and TRBJ1-6, with 9 bases identical to TRBD1. The germline gives CDR1 ENHRY, CDR2 SYGVKD. J lost 3 bases, V lost 5 bases, and 8 bases had no gene match. CDR3 length: 17 residues. DNA for the CDR3: TGTGCCATCAGTCCAAATACGGACAGGGGCTATAATTCACCCCTCCACTTT. As protein: CAISPNTDRGYNSPLHF.